What follows are 10 T cell receptor beta chains derived from one specimen sequenced in a study of T cells after yellow fever vaccination. A single record per CDR3 protein comes from TCRdb applying MiXCR to the 5' RACE reads. The table has some 550,000 distinct CDR3 sequences, 15% to 20% seen once. Sequenced material: PBMCs, taken 15 days after the yellow fever booster vaccination. Receptor source: a young man who received the YFV17D yellow fever vaccine.

V and J are TRBV7-2 and TRBJ1-1; TRBD1 might be the D (5 bases). Germline CDR1 reads SGHTA; CDR2 reads FQGNSA. The CDR3 covers 14 residues. Trimming removed 5 bases from V and 6 bases from J, with 16 bases in between. The CDR3 DNA is TGTGCCAGCAGCCCGGGGGGAAAGGGTCCTGAAGCTTTCTTT. It yields the protein CASSPGGKGPEAFF.

This clonotype was counted only a few times. The CDR3 reads CSAFRAGVALGGEQYF. For the CDR3, the DNA is TGCAGTGCTTTCCGAGCGGGAGTCGCTTTAGGGGGCGAGCAGTACTTC. The genes are TRBV20-1 and TRBJ2-7; TRBD2 matches at 8 bases. Losses at the gene ends were 5 bases for V and 6 bases for J; bases not matched to a gene: 18. This CDR3 is built from 16 residues. Germline V gives CDR1 DFQATT, CDR2 SNEGSKA (reference sequence).

Notes on this clonotype: A much more abundant neighbour one base away suggests this may be a read error. The J gene is TRBJ2-7, the V gene TRBV7-9; D is ambiguous. The germline V gene encodes CDR1 SEHNR and CDR2 FQNEAQ (reference sequence). The CDR3 has 12 residues. Trimming took off 5 bases at V and 2 bases at J, with 7 bases between the two ends. In DNA form, the CDR3 reads TGTGCCAGCAGCGCCACTGCCTACGAGCAGTACTTC. Translating gives CASSATAYEQYF.

The chain has TRBV7-8 and TRBJ1-4; perhaps TRBD1 as D (5 bases). The germline CDR1 and CDR2 sequences are SGHVS and FQNEAQ. V was clipped by 2 bases and J by 7 bases, with 20 bases between them. The CDR3 has 17 residues. CDR3 loop: CASSLRITGPGGEKLFF. For the CDR3, the DNA is TGTGCCAGCAGCTTACGTATCACCGGACCTGGGGGTGAAAAACTGTTTTTT.

This clonotype was found a few times. This CDR3 is CASSKIRLAGRWGKETQYF. Here the CDR3 DNA reads TGTGCCAGCAGCAAAATACGACTGGCGGGACGTTGGGGGAAAGAGACCCAGTACTTC. The rearrangement links TRBV21-1 to TRBJ2-5; no DNA check was done on the table's D call, TRBD2. TRBV21-1 is an annotated pseudogene. This CDR3 has 19 amino acids.

This clonotype was recorded a few times. This rearrangement joins TRBV5-1 to TRBJ1-1; D not certain. This CDR3 comprises 14 residues. Germline V gives CDR1 SGHRS, CDR2 YFSETQ. V gave up 4 bases and J gave up 3 bases, with 13 bases separating them. The CDR3 region is CASSLRPTDTEAFF. The CDR3, as DNA: TGCGCCAGCAGCCTGAGACCGACGGACACTGAAGCTTTCTTT.

This clonotype was recorded a few times. The V call is TRBV12-3 or TRBV12-4, the J call TRBJ2-1, with 10 bases identical to TRBD2. The junction had 10 bases not matched to a gene; V was cut back by 8 bases and J by 3 bases. CDR3 length: 16 amino acids. CDR3 DNA sequence: TGTGCCAGCCAACCGCCTAGCGGGAGTCTCTACAATGAGCAGTTCTTC. It specifies CASQPPSGSLYNEQFF.

This chain connects TRBV3-1 to TRBJ1-4; D unresolved. The V end lost 4 bases, the J end lost 7 bases, and 7 bases lay between the germline ends. Per the germline V gene, CDR1 is LGHDT and CDR2 is YNNKEL (reference sequence). This CDR3 is 12 amino acids long. CDR3 residues: CASSRLSEKLFF. The CDR3 bases are TGTGCCAGCAGCCGTTTAAGTGAAAAACTGTTTTTT.

In this sample, this clonotype turned up a few times. The gene calls are TRBV12-3 or TRBV12-4 and TRBJ2-5; a possible D gene is TRBD2 (6 bases). Trimming removed 6 bases at V and 2 bases at J, with 10 bases between. This CDR3 is 13 amino acids long. CDR3 DNA sequence: TGTGCCAGCAGGAGGGACTCTCAAGAGACCCAGTACTTC. Translating gives CASRRDSQETQYF.

This clonotype was detected a few times. The chain is built from TRBV15 and TRBJ2-6, with D unclear. CDR1 and CDR2 from the germline V gene are LNHNV and YYDKDF (reference sequence). The germline V and J ends were trimmed by 0 bases and 1 base, with 13 bases remaining between them. The CDR3 length is 18 residues. In DNA form, the CDR3 reads TGTGCCACCAGCAGAGACTGGGAAGGCCTTTCTGGGGCCAACGTCCTGACTTTC. This codes for CATSRDWEGLSGANVLTF.